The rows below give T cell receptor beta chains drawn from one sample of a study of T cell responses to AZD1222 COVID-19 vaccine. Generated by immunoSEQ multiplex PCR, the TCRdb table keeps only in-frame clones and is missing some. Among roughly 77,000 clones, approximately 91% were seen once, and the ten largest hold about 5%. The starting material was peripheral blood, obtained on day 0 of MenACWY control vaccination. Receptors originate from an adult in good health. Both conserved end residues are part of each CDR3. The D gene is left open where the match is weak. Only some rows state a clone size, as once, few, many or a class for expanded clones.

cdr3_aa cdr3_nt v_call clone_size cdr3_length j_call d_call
CASSLGAPYEQYF TGTGCCAGCAGTTTGGGGGCACCCTACGAGCAGTACTTC TRBV27 - 13 TRBJ2-7 -
CASGLRRDQPQHF TGTGCTAGTGGTTTGAGGCGGGATCAGCCCCAGCATTTT TRBV12-5 - 13 TRBJ1-5 -
CASSPLQGAPTGELFF TGTGCCAGCAGCCCTCTCCAGGGGGCGCCCACCGGGGAGCTGTTTTTT TRBV3-1/TRBV3-2 - 16 TRBJ2-2 TRBD1
CASSPDYGTGWQPQHF TGCGCCAGCAGTCCGGATTATGGGACAGGGTGGCAGCCCCAGCATTTT TRBV10-2 - 16 TRBJ1-5 TRBD1
CASSLVPAANTGELFF TGTGCCAGCAGCTTAGTCCCAGCGGCGAACACCGGGGAGCTGTTTTTT TRBV7-2 once 16 TRBJ2-2 -
CASSQDRGQTNQPQHF TGCGCCAGCAGCCAAGATAGGGGGCAGACCAATCAGCCCCAGCATTTT TRBV4-3 few 16 TRBJ1-5 TRBD1
CASSFPTGGTEAFF TGTGCCAGCAGCTTTCCGACAGGAGGCACTGAAGCTTTCTTT TRBV5-4 - 14 TRBJ1-1 -
CSVEDPGKGATNEKLFF TGCAGCGTTGAAGATCCTGGGAAGGGGGCCACTAATGAAAAACTGTTTTTT TRBV29-1 - 17 TRBJ1-4 TRBD1
CASSSETYEQYF TGTGCCAGCAGCTCCGAGACCTACGAGCAGTACTTC TRBV7-9 - 12 TRBJ2-7 -
CSVRDGQNNSPLHF TGCAGCGTGCGGGACGGACAGAATAATTCACCCCTCCACTTT TRBV29-1 - 14 TRBJ1-6 -
CASSYPGQETQYF TGTGCCAGCAGCTACCCAGGTCAAGAGACCCAGTACTTC TRBV7-6 - 13 TRBJ2-5 -
CATSDGPMREGELFF TGTGCCACCAGTGATGGACCGATGCGAGAAGGGGAGCTGTTTTTT TRBV24-1 - 15 TRBJ2-2 -
CASSSSGQGNTEAFF TGTGCCAGCAGCTCCTCCGGACAGGGGAACACTGAAGCTTTCTTT TRBV7-3 - 15 TRBJ1-1 TRBD1
CASSPQGSRGTGELFF TGTGCCAGCTCACCGCAGGGGTCCCGGGGCACCGGGGAGCTGTTTTTT TRBV18 once 16 TRBJ2-2 -
CASSDGGARTDTQYF TGTGCCAGCAGTGACGGGGGGGCCCGCACAGATACGCAGTATTTT TRBV6-4 - 15 TRBJ2-3 -
CASRQRQGTYNEQFF TGTGCCAGCAGACAAAGACAGGGAACCTACAATGAGCAGTTCTTC TRBV6-5 - 15 TRBJ2-1 TRBD1
CASSLGVLAGPYSTDTQYF TGTGCCAGCAGCTTAGGAGTACTAGCGGGGCCCTACTCCACAGATACGCAGTATTTT TRBV11-3 - 19 TRBJ2-3 TRBD2
CASSLTGVLNYGYTF TGTGCCAGCAGCTTAACAGGGGTTCTTAACTATGGCTACACCTTC TRBV7-9 - 15 TRBJ1-2 TRBD1
CASSPSQGEREKLFF TGTGCCAGCAGCCCTTCACAGGGTGAACGTGAAAAACTGTTTTTT TRBV4-2 - 15 TRBJ1-4 -
CASSRRQGHRQTDTQYF TGTGCCAGCAGTCGGAGACAGGGGCACAGGCAGACAGATACGCAGTATTTT TRBV28 - 17 TRBJ2-3 TRBD1
CASSLGVHQPQHF TGTGCCAGCAGTTTAGGAGTTCATCAGCCCCAGCATTTT TRBV12-3/TRBV12-4 - 13 TRBJ1-5 -
CASSLGAVYNSPLHF TGTGCCAGCAGCCTCGGGGCAGTCTATAATTCACCCCTCCACTTT TRBV6-8 - 15 TRBJ1-6 -
CASSLDSSSYEQYF TGTGCCAGCTCCCTGGACAGTAGCTCCTACGAGCAGTACTTC TRBV18 few 14 TRBJ2-7 -
CATNPGGLALEAFF TGTGCCACTAACCCCGGCGGGCTAGCGCTTGAAGCTTTCTTT TRBV6-5 - 14 TRBJ1-1 -
CASSQDGTSGSTDTQYF TGCGCCAGCAGCCAAGACGGGACTAGCGGTTCCACAGATACGCAGTATTTT TRBV4-3 - 17 TRBJ2-3 TRBD2
CAWSGQGGYTF TGTGCCTGGAGTGGCCAGGGGGGCTACACCTTC TRBV30 - 11 TRBJ1-2 -
CASSDMQGTPLHF TGTGCCAGCAGCGATATGCAGGGTACACCCCTCCACTTT TRBV7-2 - 13 TRBJ1-6 -
CASSMVSGGYTEAFF TGTGCCAGTAGTATGGTCTCAGGGGGATATACTGAAGCTTTCTTT TRBV19 - 15 TRBJ1-1 TRBD1
CASSIGGSTNEKLFF TGTGCCAGCTCCATCGGGGGATCAACTAATGAAAAACTGTTTTTT TRBV2 - 15 TRBJ1-4 -
CASSQFFDSPDSGNTIYF TGTGCCAGCAGCCAATTTTTCGATTCTCCTGACTCTGGAAACACCATATATTTT TRBV4-2 few 18 TRBJ1-3 -
CASSFAGSGSPLHF TGTGCCAGCAGCTTTGCAGGGTCTGGATCACCCCTCCACTTT TRBV3-1/TRBV3-2 - 14 TRBJ1-6 -
CASSLIDRGHGYGYTF TGTGCCAGCAGCCTAATCGACAGGGGGCACGGTTATGGCTACACCTTC TRBV14 - 16 TRBJ1-2 TRBD1